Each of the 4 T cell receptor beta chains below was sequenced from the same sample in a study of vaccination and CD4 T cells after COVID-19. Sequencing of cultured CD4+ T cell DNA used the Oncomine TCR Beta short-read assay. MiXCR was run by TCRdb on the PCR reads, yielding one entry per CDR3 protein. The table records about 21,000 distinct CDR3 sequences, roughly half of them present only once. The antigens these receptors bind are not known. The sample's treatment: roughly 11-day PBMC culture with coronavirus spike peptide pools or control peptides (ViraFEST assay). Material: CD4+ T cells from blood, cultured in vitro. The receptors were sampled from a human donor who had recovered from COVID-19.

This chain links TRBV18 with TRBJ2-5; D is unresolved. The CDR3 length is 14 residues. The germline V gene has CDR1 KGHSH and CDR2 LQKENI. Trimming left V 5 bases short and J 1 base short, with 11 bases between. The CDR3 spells CASSDDKVQETQYF. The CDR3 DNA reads TGTGCCAGCTCAGACGACAAGGTCCAAGAGACCCAGTACTTC. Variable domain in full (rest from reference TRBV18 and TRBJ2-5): NAGVMQNPRHLVRRRGQEARLRCSPMKGHSHVYWYRQLPEEGLKFMVYLQKENIIDESGMPKERFSAEFPKEGPSILRIQQVVRGDSAAYFCASSDDKVQETQYFGPGTRLLVL.

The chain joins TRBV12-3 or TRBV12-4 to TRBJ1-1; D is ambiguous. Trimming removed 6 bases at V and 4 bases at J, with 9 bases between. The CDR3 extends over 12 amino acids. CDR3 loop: CASSSGVTEAFF. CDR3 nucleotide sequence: TGTGCCAGCAGCTCCGGAGTCACTGAAGCTTTCTTT.

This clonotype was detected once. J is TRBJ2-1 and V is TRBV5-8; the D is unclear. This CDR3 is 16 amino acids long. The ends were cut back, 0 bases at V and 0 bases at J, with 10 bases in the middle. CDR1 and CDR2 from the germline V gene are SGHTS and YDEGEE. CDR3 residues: CASSLAEWYSYNEQFF. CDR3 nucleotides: TGTGCCAGCAGCTTGGCCGAGTGGTACTCCTACAATGAGCAGTTCTTC.

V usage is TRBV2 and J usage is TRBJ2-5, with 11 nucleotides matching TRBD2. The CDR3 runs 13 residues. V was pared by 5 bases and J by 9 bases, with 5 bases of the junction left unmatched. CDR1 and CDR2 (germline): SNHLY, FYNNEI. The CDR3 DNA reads TGTGCCAGCAGTATAGCGGGGGGGCCGGCCCAGTACTTC. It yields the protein CASSIAGGPAQYF. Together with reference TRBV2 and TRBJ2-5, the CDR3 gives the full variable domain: EPEVTQTPSHQVTQMGQEVILRCVPISNHLYFYWYRQILGQKVEFLVSFYNNEISEKSEIFDDQFSVERPDGSNFTLKIRSTKLEDSAMYFCASSIAGGPAQYFGPGTRLLVL.